The TCR beta chain under discussion was sequenced for a study of T cells expressing NK-cell markers. Study findings and constraints: The leading position in the CD3+CD56-NKG2C+ fraction of a few donors also went to these clonotypes.

The CDR3 contains 16 residues. Germline V lookup: CDR1 SGHKS, CDR2 YYEKEE (reference sequence). From its re-call of the 5' RACE reads, TCRdb lists each CDR3 protein once, without DNA. This sample contains fewer than 300,000 distinct CDR3 sequences. As to this clonotype: Its antigen is as yet unknown.

The source of this sequence is a woman aged 18-70 years in good health. The genes are TRBV5-5 and TRBJ2-2. The sample comprised blood T cells: a sorted CD56 or NKG2C T cell subset, CD4+ or CD8+ T cells, or bulk PBMC T cells (not recorded which). CDR3 amino acids: CASSLISVGSTGELFF. Full variable domain (remainder filled in from reference TRBV5-5 and TRBJ2-2): DAGVTQSPTHLIKTRGQQVTLRCSPISGHKSVSWYQQVLGQGPQFIFQYYEKEERGRGNFPDRFSARQFPNYSSELNVNALLLGDSALYLCASSLISVGSTGELFFGEGSRLTVL.